This T cell receptor beta chain was profiled in a study of blood T cell repertoires in COVID-19. At the level of the study: Samples of COVID-19 (acute and convalescent) were obtained from the United States, Italy and Spain. PBMCs, B-cell-depleted T cells, or T cells were the source of the cDNA or gDNA that made up the material.

The germline V gene encodes CDR1 SGHTA and CDR2 FQGTGA. The V gene lost 3 bases and the J gene lost 5 bases, with 8 bases spanning the gap. The CDR3 is 13 amino acids. In the original processing: Amplification with reference gene primers provided the estimates of nucleated cell counts. Profiling relied on immunoSEQ multiplex PCR, and the TCRdb table lists in-frame clones only, not all of them. The D gene and trimming were derived from the DNA, and the V and J assignments and clone size from that table. Of tens of thousands of clones in the sample, approximately 90% were seen once. The sequence came from a man in his forties or fifties with acute or convalescent COVID-19. Material: peripheral blood. J is TRBJ2-1 and V is TRBV7-3, with TRBD1 as a possible D gene (5 bases). CDR3 nucleotide sequence: TGTGCCAGCAGCTTGGGGCACAACAATGAGCAGTTCTTC. Encoded protein: CASSLGHNNEQFF.